These 2 T cell receptor beta chains were all obtained from the same sample, sequenced in a study of blood T cell repertoires in COVID-19 (dated by TCRdb to between 2020 and 2021). The library was obtained by the immunoSEQ multiplex PCR assay. TCRdb limited this immuneACCESS table to in-frame rearrangements with V and J called. A share of clones is missing; checked studies link under half to unresolved V genes, and the rest is unexplained. The sample contains fewer than 65,000 clones, nearly 90% of them found a single time. Around 1.6% of the sample is in the top ten clones. Sequenced material: peripheral blood. These receptors all come from a man between 60 and 75 years old with acute or convalescent COVID-19.

This chain links TRBV19 with TRBJ1-1; the D gene is possibly TRBD1 (6 bases). The CDR3 is 14 amino acids. Deletions cut 2 bases from V and 5 bases from J, with 12 bases between. Germline V gene sequence: CDR1 LNHDA, CDR2 SQIVND (reference sequence). The CDR3 DNA reads as TGTGCCAGTAGTATAAGGGGGGGCGGGACTGAAGCTTTCTTT. Its protein product is CASSIRGGGTEAFF.

The gene calls are TRBV10-2 and TRBJ2-1, with 13 bases that match TRBD2. The CDR3 spans 14 residues. The ends lost 6 bases at V and 15 bases at J; junction bases unmatched: 11. Germline V gives CDR1 WSHSY, CDR2 SAAADI. The chain's CDR3 is CASSTGTSGAPWFF. CDR3 DNA sequence: TGCGCCAGCAGCACCGGGACTAGCGGGGCCCCTTGGTTCTTC.